This entry is about one T cell receptor (beta chain). Its antigen remains unknown. V dropped 7 bases and J dropped 5 bases, with 15 bases sitting between them. The CDR3 is 13 residues long. Germline loops: CDR1 MDHEN, CDR2 SYDVKM. One to two pinch biopsies were taken from the rectum during colonoscopy. The data were produced by immunoSEQ multiplex PCR, yet TCRdb's version contains in-frame clones alone and is incomplete. This table holds around 10,000 clones, 82% found once. This sample was included in a study of pediatric ulcerative colitis. Findings of the study overall: Blood-rectal clonal overlap within each person was significantly higher in ulcerative colitis patients than controls. In rectum, acute severe colitis had expanded clones and less diversity.

Material: gut tissue. The receptor was isolated from a girl aged 5-17 years who was a control in a study of pediatric ulcerative colitis. The chain couples TRBV28 to TRBJ2-7; D unresolved. CDR3 coding DNA: TGTGCCAGCAACCCGGGTTCAAGAGACGAGCAGTACTTC. It yields the protein CASNPGSRDEQYF.